Here is one T cell receptor beta chain with its context. These data originate in a study of technical replicates of blood from a handful of donors. TCRdb's copy holds only in-frame clones and misses some; the assay was immunoSEQ multiplex PCR. This table holds tens of thousands of clones, 90% found once. This receptor was obtained from a human donor in good health. Some clones in this sample may be carry-over from other donors' samples. Sequencing was performed on PBMCs.

CDR3 in amino acids: CAISGGLAGDSYNEQFF. DNA for the CDR3: TGTGCCATCAGTGGAGGACTAGCGGGAGACTCCTACAATGAGCAGTTCTTC. The genes are TRBV10-3 and TRBJ2-1; 13 bases agree with TRBD2. V lost 4 bases, J lost 0 bases, and 3 bases stayed unmatched. The germline V gene has CDR1 ENHRY and CDR2 SYGVKD. The CDR3 is 17 residues long.